Below, 14 T cell receptor beta chains from the same sample are listed, as sequenced in a study of shared clonotypes between healthy human individuals. Here immunoSEQ multiplex PCR was the method, and the copy in TCRdb shows in-frame clones only, minus some. Of around 550,000 clones listed, approximately 95% are singletons. Terminally differentiated effector memory CD45RA+ cells were excluded from the naive CD8 cells, which were CD45RO-negative and positively selected for CCR7. The sequenced sample was naive CD8+ T cells sorted from blood. The receptors stem from a woman in her twenties or thirties in good health.

V and J are TRBV10-2 and TRBJ1-5; D not resolved. CDR3 length: 13 residues. Germline V gene lookup returns CDR1 WSHSY and CDR2 SAAADI. The V and J ends lost 3 bases and 9 bases respectively, with 12 bases between them. CDR3 amino acids: CASSEQDWGPQHF. CDR3 DNA sequence: TGCGCCAGCAGTGAACAAGATTGGGGGCCCCAGCATTTT.

This clone was picked up a small number of times. V is TRBV5-1 and J is TRBJ2-2; D is uncertain. This CDR3 spans 12 amino acids. In germline, CDR1 is SGHRS, CDR2 YFSETQ. Trimming removed 0 bases at V and 4 bases at J, with 1 base between. The CDR3 here is CASSLATGELFF. DNA of the CDR3: TGCGCCAGCAGCTTGGCCACCGGGGAGCTGTTTTTT.

Only a few counts were recorded for this clone. The chain employs TRBV7-9 and TRBJ1-2, with TRBD1 matching 7 bases. Germline loops: CDR1 SEHNR, CDR2 FQNEAQ (reference sequence). V was clipped by 5 bases and J by 3 bases; unmatched bases: 6. There are 14 residues in the CDR3. CDR3 sequence reads: CASSTGDLDYGYTF. CDR3 coding DNA: TGTGCCAGCAGCACAGGGGACTTAGACTATGGCTACACCTTC. The whole variable domain, filled in from reference TRBV7-9 and TRBJ1-2, reads DTGVSQNPRHKITKRGQNVTFRCDPISEHNRLYWYRQTLGQGPEFLTYFQNEAQLEKSRLLSDRFSAERPKGSFSTLEIQRTEQGDSAMYLCASSTGDLDYGYTFGSGTRLTVV.

The V call is TRBV27, the J call TRBJ2-1, with a possible D match to TRBD2 (7 bases). CDR1 is MNHEY and CDR2 is SMNVEV in the germline V gene (reference sequence). The germline V and J ends were trimmed by 5 bases and 7 bases, with 15 bases remaining between them. CDR3 length: 14 residues. The CDR3 here is CASSGGAYGNEQFF. The CDR3 DNA reads TGTGCCAGCAGTGGGGGGGCTTATGGTAATGAGCAGTTCTTC.

This clone showed up just once. This chain links TRBV30 with TRBJ2-1, with 11 positions matching TRBD2. V shed 7 bases, J shed 3 bases, and the junction held 5 bases outside the gene matches. CDR1 GTSNPN and CDR2 SVGIG come from the germline V gene (reference sequence). The CDR3 covers 14 residues. As DNA, the CDR3 is TGTGCCTCCCTCGGGACTAGCGGCTACAATGAGCAGTTCTTC. Translated, it gives CASLGTSGYNEQFF.

The gene calls are TRBV27 and TRBJ2-5; D possibly corresponds to TRBD2 (5 bases). CDR1 is MNHEY and CDR2 is SMNVEV in the germline V gene (reference sequence). Trimming shortened V by 4 bases and J by 4 bases, and 10 bases separated the two germline ends. This CDR3 region has 13 residues. CDR3 bases: TGTGCCAGCAGTTACGGGGTCGGAGAGACCCAGTACTTC. This sequence encodes CASSYGVGETQYF.

The chain uses TRBV19 and TRBJ2-3; 11 bases match TRBD2. Per the germline V gene, CDR1 is LNHDA and CDR2 is SQIVND (reference sequence). The trim removed 6 bases at V and 4 bases at J, leaving 6 bases unmatched. This CDR3 region has 15 residues. DNA of the CDR3: TGTGCCAGTAGCCAAATTAGCGGGAGGGCAGATACGCAGTATTTT. It specifies CASSQISGRADTQYF.

The rearrangement links TRBV12-5 to TRBJ1-5, with a tentative D call TRBD1 (6 bases). V lost 7 bases, J lost 5 bases, and 18 bases lay in between. From germline, CDR1 is LGHNT and CDR2 FRNRAP. CDR3 length: 15 amino acids. CDR3 amino acids: CASESQGVGDQPQHF. In DNA, the CDR3 is TGTGCTAGTGAATCACAGGGAGTAGGGGATCAGCCCCAGCATTTT. Variable domain in full (rest from reference TRBV12-5 and TRBJ1-5): DARVTQTPRHKVTEMGQEVTMRCQPILGHNTVFWYRQTMMQGLELLAYFRNRAPLDDSGMPKDRFSAEMPDATLATLKIQPSEPRDSAVYFCASESQGVGDQPQHFGDGTRLSIL.

The J gene is TRBJ2-7, the V gene TRBV4-1; 14 bases agree with TRBD2. The CDR3 spans 17 residues. V lost 0 bases to trimming and J lost 4 bases; unmatched junction nucleotides: 5. Germline V CDR1 and CDR2: MGHRA, YSYEKL. CDR3 coding DNA: TGCGCCAGCAGCCAAGATTCCGGGACTAGCGGGAGTTACGAGCAGTACTTC. Its translation is CASSQDSGTSGSYEQYF.

V and J are TRBV28 and TRBJ2-2; 8 nucleotides align to TRBD2. V lost 1 base and J lost 6; bases outside the gene matches: 7. CDR3 size: 16 residues. Germline V gene lookup returns CDR1 MDHEN and CDR2 SYDVKM. The CDR3 spells CASSLYLAGGAGELFF. For the CDR3, the DNA is TGTGCCAGCAGTTTATATCTGGCGGGAGGCGCCGGGGAGCTGTTTTTT.

This sequence joins TRBV5-6 and TRBJ1-3; D is undetermined. Germline V lookup: CDR1 SGHDT, CDR2 YYEEEE. Trimming removed 0 bases at V and 2 bases at J, with 6 bases between. This CDR3 is 14 amino acids long. The CDR3 DNA is TGTGCCAGCAGCTTGGGTTTCGCTGGAAACACCATATATTTT. Protein product: CASSLGFAGNTIYF. Supplemented by reference TRBV5-6 and TRBJ1-3, the full variable domain reads DAGVTQSPTHLIKTRGQQVTLRCSPKSGHDTVSWYQQALGQGPQFIFQYYEEEERQRGNFPDRFSGHQFPNYSSELNVNALLLGDSALYLCASSLGFAGNTIYFGEGSWLTVV.

This rearrangement joins TRBV15 to TRBJ2-3; D gene unclear. The germline gives CDR1 LNHNV, CDR2 YYDKDF (reference sequence). V was trimmed by 1 base and J by 5 bases, leaving 22 bases between them. CDR3 length: 18 amino acids. The CDR3 sequence: CATSRVFRVLTKRDTQYF. CDR3 nucleotide sequence: TGTGCCACCAGCAGAGTATTTCGGGTACTCACAAAGAGAGATACGCAGTATTTT.

A remark on this clone: In the same sample, other DNA sequences code for this CDR3. V is TRBV28 and J is TRBJ2-7; D remains ambiguous. V was clipped by 6 bases and J by 0 bases, with 9 bases between them. Germline V gives CDR1 MDHEN, CDR2 SYDVKM. This CDR3 comprises 13 residues. CDR3 sequence (DNA): TGTGCCAGCAGCCCTGGTTCCTCCTACGAGCAGTACTTC. Amino acid sequence: CASSPGSSYEQYF. Variable domain in full (rest from reference TRBV28 and TRBJ2-7): DVKVTQSSRYLVKRTGEKVFLECVQDMDHENMFWYRQDPGLGLRLIYFSYDVKMKEKGDIPEGYSVSREKKERFSLILESASTNQTSMYLCASSPGSSYEQYFGPGTRLTVT.

The chain recombines TRBV5-8 with TRBJ2-7; the D gene is possibly TRBD1 (6 bases). V dropped 0 bases and J dropped 12 bases, with 19 bases sitting between them. The CDR3 loop spans 14 amino acids. Per the germline V gene, CDR1 is SGHTS and CDR2 is YDEGEE. The CDR3 region is CASSLDFGTLWGYF. CDR3 nucleotides: TGTGCCAGCAGCTTGGACTTCGGGACACTCTGGGGGTACTTC.